This TCR beta chain is from a study of post-analysis software for immune sequencing data. Study background: Recorded subtypes: relapsing-remitting, secondary progressive, progressive-relapsing; some patients unannotated. Study findings and constraints: Significantly lower normalized Chao1 diversity was seen in multiple sclerosis patients than in controls. About five TRBV segments, including TRBV5-6, TRBV5-1 and TRBV20-1, were more frequent in patients than controls.

Unique molecular identifiers were carried by the TCR beta cDNA libraries. TCRdb processed the PCR reads anew with MiXCR; each CDR3 protein has one entry. The sample lists roughly 670,000 distinct CDR3 sequences; 59% were seen once. Trimming at V came to 6 bases and at J to 4 bases, leaving 5 bases not matched to a gene. Germline V gene sequence: CDR1 SGHRS, CDR2 YFSETQ. CDR3 size: 14 residues. This clonotype was found once. Its antigen is as yet unknown. This TCR was recovered from a girl aged 2-10 years with multiple sclerosis. This chain joins TRBV5-1 and TRBJ2-7; 12 nucleotides agree with TRBD1. Material: blood. CDR3 amino acids: CASNWGQGAYEQYF. The DNA for the CDR3 is TGCGCCAGCAACTGGGGACAGGGGGCTTACGAGCAGTACTTC.